The rows below give T cell receptor beta chains drawn from one sample of a study of T-cell reconstitution after alpha-beta-depleted transplantation in children. TCRdb re-called the PCR reads through MiXCR, storing one row per CDR3 protein. The data contain more than 250,000 distinct CDR3 sequences, approximately 9.8% of them seen just once; the ten biggest clones take up around 10%. The material was PBMCs from the stem cell graft donor, obtained from the stem cell graft. The receptor source for this set is a human donor who donated a stem cell graft to a child with SCID. The conserved cysteine and the conserved F or W are not part of the CDR3 here.

TRBV6-5	15	TRBJ2-1	ASSYRPGGGAPNEQF
TRBV12-3/TRBV12-4	11	TRBJ2-2	ASSSDPAGELF
TRBV6-1	11	TRBJ1-6	ASRASWDSPLH
TRBV3-1	13	TRBJ2-3	ASSKVVTWTDTQY
TRBV10-3	11	TRBJ1-2	AIGTGGDYGYT
TRBV6-1	13	TRBJ2-7	ASSEAQTWDYEQY
TRBV27	12	TRBJ2-6	ASKQGTGANVLT
TRBV20-1	13	TRBJ2-1	SARERGGHYNEQF
TRBV5-1	16	TRBJ2-1	ASSLPQSGVSVYNEQF
TRBV5-1	14	TRBJ2-7	ASSLSGSGITYEQY
TRBV20-1	9	TRBJ2-7	SAYRDYEQY
TRBV10-3	11	TRBJ2-7	ANKGQSSYEQY
TRBV4-1	11	TRBJ2-7	ASSRPNDPEQY
TRBV10-3	14	TRBJ2-5	AISEGAGRYQETQY
TRBV7-2	11	TRBJ1-2	ASSFQQGYGYT
TRBV6-5	10	TRBJ1-6	AGRTGNSPLH
TRBV27	11	TRBJ2-7	ASSFSRTGEQY
TRBV2	10	TRBJ2-5	ASTRVKETQY
TRBV25-1	15	TRBJ2-2	ASSEWGGQAIPGELF
TRBV29-1	12	TRBJ2-7	SVEVQGSSYEQY
TRBV20-1	15	TRBJ2-5	SARDPRVAGPQETQY
TRBV7-9	12	TRBJ2-6	ASGLEAGANVLT
TRBV5-6	13	TRBJ2-1	ASSFLAGDYNEQF
TRBV5-1	13	TRBJ1-4	ASSLVGASREKLF
TRBV9	12	TRBJ2-7	ASSFGGTDYEQY
TRBV12-3/TRBV12-4	15	TRBJ2-1	ASSSGGTSGGVNEQF
TRBV12-3/TRBV12-4	12	TRBJ1-5	ASSKTGGLQPQH
TRBV10-3	12	TRBJ1-6	AISEDRDGTPLH
TRBV12-3/TRBV12-4	9	TRBJ2-3	ASRGSHTKY
TRBV5-4	14	TRBJ2-5	ASSLDVAGVTETQY
TRBV6-1	15	TRBJ2-6	ASSRGQGRPGANVLT
TRBV5-6	14	TRBJ2-5	ASSRQGVFWQETQY
TRBV24-1	14	TRBJ2-3	ATSETSGTSTDTQY
TRBV10-2	11	TRBJ1-1	ASSEPGPTEAF
TRBV27	11	TRBJ1-1	ASRLHANTEAF
TRBV5-1	10	TRBJ2-7	ASSGGRQEQY
TRBV12-3/TRBV12-4	13	TRBJ2-5	ASTLAGAVGETQY
TRBV5-5	14	TRBJ2-3	ASSLVLAGDFGTQY
TRBV15	12	TRBJ2-1	ATGSLSPSDEQF
TRBV18	10	TRBJ2-1	ASSPSENEQF
TRBV11-1	15	TRBJ2-1	ASSLGVSGGVYNEQF
TRBV5-6	15	TRBJ2-1	ASSQRTAPLYYNEQF
TRBV11-1	16	TRBJ1-2	ASSSTGRDRTTDYGYT
TRBV4-1	11	TRBJ1-1	ASSHGGRTEAF
TRBV7-9	14	TRBJ2-2	ASSSPGQGYAGELF
TRBV6-5	14	TRBJ1-1	ASTIPRQRKNTEAF
TRBV18	12	TRBJ2-7	ASSPQRGRYEQY
TRBV27	14	TRBJ2-1	ASRASPLPSYNEQF
TRBV5-1	10	TRBJ2-7	ASSREGQEQY
TRBV7-3	11	TRBJ2-7	ASSLSPFGEQY
TRBV5-1	11	TRBJ2-1	ASGKDTLDEQF
TRBV20-1	12	TRBJ2-1	SARVQTSYNEQF
TRBV3-1	12	TRBJ1-5	ASSQGGAGQPQH
TRBV3-1	10	TRBJ2-1	ASRTVKNEQF
TRBV12-3/TRBV12-4	12	TRBJ1-2	ASSLTTEGAGYT
TRBV20-1	12	TRBJ2-7	SAGPGQRIDEQY
TRBV11-2	16	TRBJ2-4	ASGLGVGVELAKNIQY